This T cell receptor beta chain was recorded in a study of T cell responses to AZD1222 COVID-19 vaccine. This CDR3 region has 18 residues. Trimming removed 0 bases at V and 0 bases at J, with 13 bases between. The germline CDR1 and CDR2 sequences are SGHRS and YFSETQ. Using immunoSEQ multiplex PCR, the repertoire was profiled, and TCRdb retains in-frame clones only, with some absent. Among under 300,000 clones listed, over 85% were seen once. This receptor was obtained from an adult in good health. This chain joins TRBV5-1 and TRBJ2-6; TRBD2 is a possible D gene (6 bases). Sequenced here: peripheral blood, sampled on day 0 of AZD1222 vaccination. This CDR3 is CASSLAEGSRSGANVLTF. CDR3 in DNA: TGCGCCAGCAGCTTGGCGGAGGGGTCCCGCTCTGGGGCCAACGTCCTGACTTTC.